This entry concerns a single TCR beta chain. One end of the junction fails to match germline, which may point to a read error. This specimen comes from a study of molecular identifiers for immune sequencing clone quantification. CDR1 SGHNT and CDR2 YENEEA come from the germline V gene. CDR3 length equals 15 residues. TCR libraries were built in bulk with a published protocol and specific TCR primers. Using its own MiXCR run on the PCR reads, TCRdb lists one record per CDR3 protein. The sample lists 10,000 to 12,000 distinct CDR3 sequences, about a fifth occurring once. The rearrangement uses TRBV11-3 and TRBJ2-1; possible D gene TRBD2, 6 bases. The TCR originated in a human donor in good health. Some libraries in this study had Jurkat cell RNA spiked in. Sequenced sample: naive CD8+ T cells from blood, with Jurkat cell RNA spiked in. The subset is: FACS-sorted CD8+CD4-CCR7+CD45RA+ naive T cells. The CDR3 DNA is TGTGCCAGCAGCCCCGGCGGGGATACCTACAATGAGCAGATCTTC. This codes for CASSPGGDTYNEQIF.